This T cell receptor beta chain comes out of a study of T cell clones after liver transplantation. Study-wide background: Samples came from ITN030ST, which attempted immunosuppression withdrawal within 2 years of liver transplantation.

Germline V gene lookup returns CDR1 SGHVS and CDR2 FNYEAQ. With 5 bases clipped from V and 6 bases from J, the junction kept 17 bases outside the gene matches. The CDR3 spans 18 residues. This clone was recorded once. Its antigen is still unknown. Libraries were prepared by immunoSEQ multiplex PCR; TCRdb keeps only in-frame clonotypes and omits some of them. The sample lists 50,000 to 55,000 clones, roughly 74% occurring once. Whole-study results and caveats: Post-transplant time points were not standardized, so conclusions are preliminary.

The TCR originated in a human patient who received a liver transplant. The graft donor may have contributed some T cells. The chain is built from TRBV7-6 and TRBJ2-3; 10 bases line up with TRBD1. The specimen comprised CD4+ T cells from blood, sampled 54 months after liver transplant. The CDR3 nucleotides read TGTGCCAGCAGCCCCTCCGACCTAGGGACAGGGGTTAGGGATACGCAGTATTTT. This gives the protein CASSPSDLGTGVRDTQYF.